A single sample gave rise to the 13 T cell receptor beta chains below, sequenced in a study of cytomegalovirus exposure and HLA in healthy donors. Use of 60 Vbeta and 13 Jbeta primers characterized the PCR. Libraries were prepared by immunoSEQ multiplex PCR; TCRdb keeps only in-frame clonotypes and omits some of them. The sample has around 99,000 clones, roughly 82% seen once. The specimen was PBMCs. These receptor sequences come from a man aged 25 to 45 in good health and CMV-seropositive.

In DNA form, the CDR3 reads TGTGCCAGCAGCTTAGGGGGAGGTCAGCCCCAGCATTTT. Amino acids: CASSLGGGQPQHF. The chain is built from TRBV7-9 and TRBJ1-5; D not resolved. CDR1 is SEHNR and CDR2 is FQNEAQ in the germline V gene (reference sequence). This CDR3 region has 13 residues. The ends were cut back, 1 base at V and 6 bases at J, with 7 bases in the middle.

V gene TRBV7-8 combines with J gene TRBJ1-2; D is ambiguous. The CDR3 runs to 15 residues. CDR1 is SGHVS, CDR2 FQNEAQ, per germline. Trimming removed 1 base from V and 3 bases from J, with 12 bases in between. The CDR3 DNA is TGTGCCAGCAGCTTAGGCTCTAGGCAGCACTATGGCTACACCTTC. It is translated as CASSLGSRQHYGYTF.

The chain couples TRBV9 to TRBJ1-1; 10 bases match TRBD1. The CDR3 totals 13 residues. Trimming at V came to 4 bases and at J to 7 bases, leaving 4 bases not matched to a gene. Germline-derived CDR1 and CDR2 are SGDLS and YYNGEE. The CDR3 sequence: CASSFRTGGEAFF. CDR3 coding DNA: TGTGCCAGCAGCTTTCGGACAGGGGGTGAAGCTTTCTTT.

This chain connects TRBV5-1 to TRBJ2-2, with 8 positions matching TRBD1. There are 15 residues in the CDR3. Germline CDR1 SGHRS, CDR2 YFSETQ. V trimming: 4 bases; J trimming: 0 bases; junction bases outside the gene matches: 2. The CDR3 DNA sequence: TGCGCCAGCAGCCGACAGGGGACGAACACCGGGGAGCTGTTTTTT. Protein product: CASSRQGTNTGELFF.

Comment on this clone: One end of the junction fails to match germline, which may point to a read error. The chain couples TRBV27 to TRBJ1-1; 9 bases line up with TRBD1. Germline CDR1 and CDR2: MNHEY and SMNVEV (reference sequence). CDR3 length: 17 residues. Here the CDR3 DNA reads TGTGCCGGCAGTTGGGGTCCCGGGACAGGGACGGTCCAGGTGGCTTTCTTT. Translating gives CAGSWGPGTGTVQVAFF.

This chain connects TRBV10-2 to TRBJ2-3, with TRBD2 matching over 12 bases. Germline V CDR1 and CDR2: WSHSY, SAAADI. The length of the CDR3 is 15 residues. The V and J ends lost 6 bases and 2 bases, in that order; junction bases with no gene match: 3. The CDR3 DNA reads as TGCGCCAGCAGACTAGCGGGGGGACTCACAGATACGCAGTATTTT. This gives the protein CASRLAGGLTDTQYF.

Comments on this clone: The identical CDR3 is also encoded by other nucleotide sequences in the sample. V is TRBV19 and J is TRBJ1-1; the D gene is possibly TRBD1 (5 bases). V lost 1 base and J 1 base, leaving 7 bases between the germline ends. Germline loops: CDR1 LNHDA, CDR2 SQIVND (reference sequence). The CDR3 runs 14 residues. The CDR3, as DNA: TGTGCCAGTAGTATAGGGGGCCAGAACACTGAAGCTTTCTTT. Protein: CASSIGGQNTEAFF. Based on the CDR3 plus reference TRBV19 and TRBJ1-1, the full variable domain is DGGITQSPKYLFRKEGQNVTLSCEQNLNHDAMYWYRQDPGQGLRLIYYSQIVNDFQKGDIAEGYSVSREKKESFPLTVTSAQKNPTAFYLCASSIGGQNTEAFFGQGTRLTVV.

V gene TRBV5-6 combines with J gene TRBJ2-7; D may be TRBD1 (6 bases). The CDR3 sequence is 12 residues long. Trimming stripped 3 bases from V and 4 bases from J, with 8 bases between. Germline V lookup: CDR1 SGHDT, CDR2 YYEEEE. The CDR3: CASSSGEYEQYF. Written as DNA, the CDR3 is TGTGCCAGCAGCTCAGGGGAATACGAGCAGTACTTC. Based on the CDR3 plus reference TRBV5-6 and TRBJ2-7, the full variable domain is DAGVTQSPTHLIKTRGQQVTLRCSPKSGHDTVSWYQQALGQGPQFIFQYYEEEERQRGNFPDRFSGHQFPNYSSELNVNALLLGDSALYLCASSSGEYEQYFGPGTRLTVT.

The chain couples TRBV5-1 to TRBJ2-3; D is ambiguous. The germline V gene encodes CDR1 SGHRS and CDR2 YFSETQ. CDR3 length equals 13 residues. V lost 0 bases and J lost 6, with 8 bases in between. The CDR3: CASSLATRDTQYF. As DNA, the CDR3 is TGCGCCAGCAGCTTGGCGACCAGGGATACGCAGTATTTT.

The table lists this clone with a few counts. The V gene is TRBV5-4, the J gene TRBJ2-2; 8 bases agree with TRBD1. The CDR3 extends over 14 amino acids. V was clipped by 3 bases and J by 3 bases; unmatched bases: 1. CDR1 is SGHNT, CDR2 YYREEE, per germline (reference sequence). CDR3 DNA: TGTGCCAGCAGCTCGGGACAGGACACCGGGGAGCTGTTTTTT. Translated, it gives CASSSGQDTGELFF.

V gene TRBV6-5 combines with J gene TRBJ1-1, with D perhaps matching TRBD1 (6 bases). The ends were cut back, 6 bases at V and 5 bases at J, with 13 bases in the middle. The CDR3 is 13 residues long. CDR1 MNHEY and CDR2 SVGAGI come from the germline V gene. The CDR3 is CASSPTGRTEAFF. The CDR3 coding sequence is TGTGCCAGCAGCCCTACAGGGCGGACTGAAGCTTTCTTT.

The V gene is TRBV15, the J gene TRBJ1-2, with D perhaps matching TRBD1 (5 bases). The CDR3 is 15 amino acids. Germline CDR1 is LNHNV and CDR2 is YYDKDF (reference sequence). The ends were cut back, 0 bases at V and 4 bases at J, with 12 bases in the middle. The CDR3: CATSRDNSGGYGYTF. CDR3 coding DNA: TGTGCCACCAGCAGAGATAACTCGGGGGGCTATGGCTACACCTTC.

Here the CDR3 reads CASSHRGTSNQPQHF. CDR3 in DNA: TGTGCCAGCTCACACAGGGGGACTAGCAATCAGCCCCAGCATTTT. The chain has TRBV18 and TRBJ1-5; the match to TRBD1 covers 8 bases. V was pared by 4 bases and J by 0 bases, with 2 bases of the junction left unmatched. This CDR3 has 15 residues. Per germline, CDR1 KGHSH and CDR2 LQKENI.